The next 5 T cell receptor beta chains were all read from a single sample in a study of CD8+CD57+ T cells in acquired aplastic anemia. Template material for TCR beta VDJ and CDR3 profiling consisted of genomic DNA. MiXCR, run by TCRdb on the reads, gives a single entry per CDR3 protein. The sample carries about 270,000 distinct CDR3 sequences, 45% to 70% recorded once. Sequencing was done on a sample of sorted CD4+, CD8+, or CD8+CD57+ T cells (not recorded which) from PBMCs. All receptors derive from a human donor with severe aplastic anemia or a healthy control (not recorded which).

This clonotype was found once. This chain connects TRBV4-2 to TRBJ2-5, with 10 bases that match TRBD2. The germline V gene encodes CDR1 LGHNA and CDR2 YNFKEQ. The J segment lost 5 bases and the V segment lost 8 bases, leaving 5 bases of the junction unmatched. The CDR3 loop spans 13 amino acids. The CDR3 nucleotides are TGTGCCAGCTTCCAAGCGGGGGGGGAGACCCAGTACTTC. It translates to CASFQAGGETQYF.

This clonotype was counted ten times or more. The gene calls are TRBV12-3 or TRBV12-4 and TRBJ2-4; no clear D gene. The CDR3 is 13 residues long. The V gene lost 5 bases and the J gene lost 5 bases, with 10 bases spanning the gap. The CDR3 region is CASSGQAENIQYF. CDR3 coding DNA: TGTGCCAGCAGTGGGCAGGCGGAAAACATTCAGTACTTC.

This rearrangement joins TRBV20-1 to TRBJ2-1; 7 bases map to TRBD2. Germline V gene sequence: CDR1 DFQATT, CDR2 SNEGSKA (reference sequence). V shed 3 bases and J 0 bases; nucleotides not matched to a gene: 5. The CDR3 is 15 residues long. CDR3 sequence (DNA): TGCAGTGCTAGTAGCGGGTCTGGCTCCTACAATGAGCAGTTCTTC. It encodes CSASSGSGSYNEQFF.

This clonotype has a count of ten or more. V is TRBV20-1 and J is TRBJ1-6; tentative D call: TRBD1 (5 bases). Germline CDR1 and CDR2: DFQATT and SNEGSKA (reference sequence). This CDR3 region has 14 residues. The ends were cut back, 6 bases at V and 5 bases at J, with 14 bases in the middle. CDR3 residues: CSAWTGGNNSPLHF. CDR3 bases: TGCAGTGCGTGGACCGGGGGGAATAATTCACCCCTCCACTTT.

CDR3 amino acids: CASSLSGAVNSPLHF. CDR3 DNA: TGTGCCAGCAGTTTATCGGGAGCCGTAAATTCACCCCTCCACTTT. This chain links TRBV2 with TRBJ1-6; D not certain. V dropped 5 bases and J dropped 7 bases, with 15 bases sitting between them. This CDR3 comprises 15 residues. Germline-derived CDR1 and CDR2 are SNHLY and FYNNEI.